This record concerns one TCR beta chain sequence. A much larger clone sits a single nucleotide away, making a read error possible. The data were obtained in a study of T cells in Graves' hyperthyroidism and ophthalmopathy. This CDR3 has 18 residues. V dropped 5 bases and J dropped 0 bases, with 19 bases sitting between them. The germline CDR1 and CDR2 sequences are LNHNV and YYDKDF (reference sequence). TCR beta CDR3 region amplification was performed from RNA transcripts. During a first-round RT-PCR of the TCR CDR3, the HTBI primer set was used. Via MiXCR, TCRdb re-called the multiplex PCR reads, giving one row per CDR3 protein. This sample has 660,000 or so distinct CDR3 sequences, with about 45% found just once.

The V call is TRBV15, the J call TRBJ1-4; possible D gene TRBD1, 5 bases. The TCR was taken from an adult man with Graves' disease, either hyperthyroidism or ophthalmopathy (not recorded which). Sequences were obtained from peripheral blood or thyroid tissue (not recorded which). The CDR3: CATSLAGSTRATNEKLFF. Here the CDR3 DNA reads TGTGCCACCAGCCTCGCAGGGTCTACAAGGGCAACTAATGAAAAACTGTTTTTT.